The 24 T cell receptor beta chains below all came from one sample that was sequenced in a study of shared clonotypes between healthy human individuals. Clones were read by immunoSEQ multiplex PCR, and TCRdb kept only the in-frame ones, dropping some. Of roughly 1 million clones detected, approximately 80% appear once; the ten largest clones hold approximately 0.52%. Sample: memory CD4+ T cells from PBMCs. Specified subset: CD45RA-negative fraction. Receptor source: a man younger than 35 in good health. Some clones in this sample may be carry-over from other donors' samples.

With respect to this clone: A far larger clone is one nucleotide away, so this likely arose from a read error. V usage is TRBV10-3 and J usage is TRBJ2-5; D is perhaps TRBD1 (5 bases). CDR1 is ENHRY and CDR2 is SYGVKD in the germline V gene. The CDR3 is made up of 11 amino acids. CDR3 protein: CTIRVEGTQYF. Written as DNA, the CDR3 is TGTACCATCAGGGTTGAAGGGACCCAGTACTTC.

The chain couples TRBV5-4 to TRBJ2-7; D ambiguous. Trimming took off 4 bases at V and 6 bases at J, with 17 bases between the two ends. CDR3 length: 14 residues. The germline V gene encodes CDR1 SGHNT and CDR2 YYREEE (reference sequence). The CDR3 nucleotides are TGTGCCAGCAGCCTAGGGCAACCCCCGGGCGAGCAGTACTTC. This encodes CASSLGQPPGEQYF.

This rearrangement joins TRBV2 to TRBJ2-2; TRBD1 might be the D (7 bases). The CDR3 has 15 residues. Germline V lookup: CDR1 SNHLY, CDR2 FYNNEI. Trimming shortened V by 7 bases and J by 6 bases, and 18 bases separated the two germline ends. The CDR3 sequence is CASTLRQGGPGELFF. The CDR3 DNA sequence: TGTGCCAGCACCCTACGGCAGGGGGGTCCCGGGGAGCTGTTTTTT.

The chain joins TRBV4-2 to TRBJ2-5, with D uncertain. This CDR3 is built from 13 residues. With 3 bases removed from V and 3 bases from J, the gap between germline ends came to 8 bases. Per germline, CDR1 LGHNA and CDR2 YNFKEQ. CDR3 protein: CASSHPSKETQYF. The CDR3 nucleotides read TGTGCCAGCAGCCATCCATCCAAAGAGACCCAGTACTTC.

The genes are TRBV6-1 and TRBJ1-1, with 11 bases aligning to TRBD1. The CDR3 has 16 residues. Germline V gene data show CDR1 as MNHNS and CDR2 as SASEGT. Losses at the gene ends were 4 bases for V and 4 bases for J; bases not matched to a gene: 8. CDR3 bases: TGTGCCAGCAGTGTACTCGGACAGGGGGCCGGCACTGAAGCTTTCTTT. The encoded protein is CASSVLGQGAGTEAFF.

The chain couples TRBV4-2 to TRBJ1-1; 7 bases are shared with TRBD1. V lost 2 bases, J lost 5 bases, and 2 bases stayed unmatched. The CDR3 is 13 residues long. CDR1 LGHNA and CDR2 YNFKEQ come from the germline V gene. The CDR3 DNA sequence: TGTGCCAGCAGCCAACCAGGGGGAACTGAAGCTTTCTTT. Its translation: CASSQPGGTEAFF.

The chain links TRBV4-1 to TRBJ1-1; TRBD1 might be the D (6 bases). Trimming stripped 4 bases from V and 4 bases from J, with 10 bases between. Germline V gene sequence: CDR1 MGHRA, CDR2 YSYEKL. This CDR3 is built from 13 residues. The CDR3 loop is CASSLQGFTEAFF. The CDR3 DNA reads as TGCGCCAGCAGCCTCCAGGGGTTCACTGAAGCTTTCTTT.

CDR3 residues: CSVLTSGRPGEQYF. The CDR3 DNA is TGCAGCGTCTTGACTAGCGGGAGGCCGGGGGAGCAGTACTTC. V is TRBV29-1 and J is TRBJ2-7, with TRBD2 matching over 13 bases. Losses at the gene ends were 6 bases for V and 7 bases for J; bases not matched to a gene: 9. This CDR3 has 14 amino acids. Germline assignment: CDR1 SQVTM and CDR2 ANQGSEA.

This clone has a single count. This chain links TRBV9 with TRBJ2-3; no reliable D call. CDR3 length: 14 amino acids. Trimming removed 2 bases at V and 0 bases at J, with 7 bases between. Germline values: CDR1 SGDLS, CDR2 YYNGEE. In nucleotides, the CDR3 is TGTGCCAGCAGCGTGTCTATTAGCACAGATACGCAGTATTTT. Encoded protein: CASSVSISTDTQYF.

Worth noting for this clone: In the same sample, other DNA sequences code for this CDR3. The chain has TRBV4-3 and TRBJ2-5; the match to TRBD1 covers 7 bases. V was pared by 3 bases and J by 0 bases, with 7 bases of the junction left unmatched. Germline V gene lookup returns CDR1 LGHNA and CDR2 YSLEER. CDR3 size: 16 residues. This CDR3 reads CASSQGDRLYQETQYF. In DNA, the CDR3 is TGCGCCAGCAGCCAGGGGGACAGATTGTACCAAGAGACCCAGTACTTC.

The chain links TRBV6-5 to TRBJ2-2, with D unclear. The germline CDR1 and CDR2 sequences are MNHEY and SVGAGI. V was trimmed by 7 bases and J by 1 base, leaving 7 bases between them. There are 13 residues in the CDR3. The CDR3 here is CASKHRNTGELFF. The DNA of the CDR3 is TGTGCCAGCAAACATAGGAACACCGGGGAGCTGTTTTTT.

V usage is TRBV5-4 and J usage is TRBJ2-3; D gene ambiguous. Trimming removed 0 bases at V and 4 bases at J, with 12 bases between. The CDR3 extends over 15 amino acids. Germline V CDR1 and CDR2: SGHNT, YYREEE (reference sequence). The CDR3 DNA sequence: TGTGCCAGCAGCTTGGGGGGTGCTTTCGCAGATACGCAGTATTTT. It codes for CASSLGGAFADTQYF. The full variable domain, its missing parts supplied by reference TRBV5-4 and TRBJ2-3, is ETGVTQSPTHLIKTRGQQVTLRCSSQSGHNTVSWYQQALGQGPQFIFQYYREEENGRGNFPPRFSGLQFPNYSSELNVNALELDDSALYLCASSLGGAFADTQYFGPGTRLTVL.

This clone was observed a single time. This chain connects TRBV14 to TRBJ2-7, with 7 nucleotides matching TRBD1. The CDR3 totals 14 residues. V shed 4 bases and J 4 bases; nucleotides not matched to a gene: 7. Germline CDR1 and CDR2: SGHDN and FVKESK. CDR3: CASSRSGTVYEQYF. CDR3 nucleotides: TGTGCCAGCAGCCGATCCGGGACAGTGTACGAGCAGTACTTC.

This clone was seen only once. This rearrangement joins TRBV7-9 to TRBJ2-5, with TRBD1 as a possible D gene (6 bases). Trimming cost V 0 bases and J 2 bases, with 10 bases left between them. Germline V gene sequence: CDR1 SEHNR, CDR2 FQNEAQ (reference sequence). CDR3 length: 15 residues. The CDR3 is CASSLALTGQETQYF. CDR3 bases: TGTGCCAGCAGCTTAGCACTCACAGGGCAAGAGACCCAGTACTTC.

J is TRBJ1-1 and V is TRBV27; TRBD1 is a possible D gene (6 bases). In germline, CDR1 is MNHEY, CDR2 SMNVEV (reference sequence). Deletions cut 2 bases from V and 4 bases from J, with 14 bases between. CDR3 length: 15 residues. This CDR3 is CASSLGRGGGTEAFF. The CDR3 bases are TGTGCCAGCAGTTTAGGGAGGGGGGGAGGCACTGAAGCTTTCTTT.

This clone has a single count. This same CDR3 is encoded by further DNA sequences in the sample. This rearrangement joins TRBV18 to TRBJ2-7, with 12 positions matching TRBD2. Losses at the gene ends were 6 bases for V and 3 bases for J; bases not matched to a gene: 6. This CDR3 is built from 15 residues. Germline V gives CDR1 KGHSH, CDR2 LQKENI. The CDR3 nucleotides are TGTGCCAGCTCGCAACTAGCGGGAGGACTCTACGAGCAGTACTTC. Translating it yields CASSQLAGGLYEQYF.

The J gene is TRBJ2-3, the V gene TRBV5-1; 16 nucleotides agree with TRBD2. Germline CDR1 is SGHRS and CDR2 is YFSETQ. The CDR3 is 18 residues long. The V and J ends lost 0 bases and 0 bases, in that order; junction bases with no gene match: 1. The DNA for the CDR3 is TGCGCCAGCAGCTTGGGGGGACTAGCGGGAGGGAGCACAGATACGCAGTATTTT. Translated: CASSLGGLAGGSTDTQYF. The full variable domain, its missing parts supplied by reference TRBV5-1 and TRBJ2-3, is KAGVTQTPRYLIKTRGQQVTLSCSPISGHRSVSWYQQTPGQGLQFLFEYFSETQRNKGNFPGRFSGRQFSNSRSEMNVSTLELGDSALYLCASSLGGLAGGSTDTQYFGPGTRLTVL.

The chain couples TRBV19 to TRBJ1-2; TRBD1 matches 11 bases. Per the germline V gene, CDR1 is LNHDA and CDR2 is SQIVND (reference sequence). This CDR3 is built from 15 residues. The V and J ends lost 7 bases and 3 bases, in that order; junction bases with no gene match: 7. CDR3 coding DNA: TGTGCCAGTACTCGGACAGGGGGCTATCACTATGGCTACACCTTC. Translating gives CASTRTGGYHYGYTF.

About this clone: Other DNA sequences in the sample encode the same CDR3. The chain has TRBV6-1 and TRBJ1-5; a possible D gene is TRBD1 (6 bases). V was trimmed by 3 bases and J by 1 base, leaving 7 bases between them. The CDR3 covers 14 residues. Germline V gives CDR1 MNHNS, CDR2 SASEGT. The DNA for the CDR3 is TGTGCCAGCAGTGACCAGGGGAGCAATCAGCCCCAGCATTTT. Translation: CASSDQGSNQPQHF.

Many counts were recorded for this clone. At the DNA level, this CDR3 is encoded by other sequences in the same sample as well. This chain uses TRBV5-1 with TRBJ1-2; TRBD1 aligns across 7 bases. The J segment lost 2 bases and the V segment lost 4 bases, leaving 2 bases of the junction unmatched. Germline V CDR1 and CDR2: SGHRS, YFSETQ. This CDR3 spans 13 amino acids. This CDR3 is CASSLQGNYGYTF. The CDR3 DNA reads TGCGCCAGCAGCCTACAGGGGAACTATGGCTACACCTTC.

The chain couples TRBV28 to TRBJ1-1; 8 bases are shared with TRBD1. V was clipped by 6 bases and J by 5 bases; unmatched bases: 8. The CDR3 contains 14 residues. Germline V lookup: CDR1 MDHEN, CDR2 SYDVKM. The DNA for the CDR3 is TGTGCCAGCAGACAGGGGGGTTGGGAAACTGAAGCTTTCTTT. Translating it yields CASRQGGWETEAFF.

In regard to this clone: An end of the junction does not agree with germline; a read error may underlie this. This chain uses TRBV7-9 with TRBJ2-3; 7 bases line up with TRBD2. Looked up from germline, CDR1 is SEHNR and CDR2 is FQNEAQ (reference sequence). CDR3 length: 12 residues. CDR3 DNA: TGTGCCAGCAGCTTAGGGGAGGGAAGGCGGGATTTT. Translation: CASSLGEGRRDF. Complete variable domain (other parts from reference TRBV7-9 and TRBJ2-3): DTGVSQNPRHKITKRGQNVTFRCDPISEHNRLYWYRQTLGQGPEFLTYFQNEAQLEKSRLLSDRFSAERPKGSFSTLEIQRTEQGDSAMYLCASSLGEGRRDFGPGTRLTVL.

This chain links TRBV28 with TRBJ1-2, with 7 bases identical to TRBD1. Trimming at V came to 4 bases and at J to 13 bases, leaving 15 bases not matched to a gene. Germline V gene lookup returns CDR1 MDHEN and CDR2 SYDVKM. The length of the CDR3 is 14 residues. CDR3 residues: CASSYNDRQGHVTF. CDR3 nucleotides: TGTGCCAGCAGTTACAACGACAGACAGGGCCATGTCACCTTC.

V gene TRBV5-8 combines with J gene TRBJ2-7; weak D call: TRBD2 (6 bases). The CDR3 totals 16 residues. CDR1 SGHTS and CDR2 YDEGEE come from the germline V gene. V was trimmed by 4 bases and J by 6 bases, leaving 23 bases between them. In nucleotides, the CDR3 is TGTGCCAGCAGCCGGATTTTGGGGAGGACTATCAGCGAGCAGTACTTC. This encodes CASSRILGRTISEQYF.